Reported below is one TCR beta chain. The target of this receptor is not known. One base away there is no much larger clone; base qualities are not given. The sample comes from a study of blood T cells in healthy people across ages (dated by TCRdb to about 2015). Some background on the complete study: In model experiments, roughly one uniquely barcoded TCR beta cDNA molecule per two T cells was captured by template switching. Age-related changes in TCR beta repertoire diversity were measured in the study by deep sequencing normalized with unique cDNA molecular identifiers. The donors were split into four age groups: young (average around 15 years), middle-aged (39), aged (more than 55) and long-lived (roughly 88). Donors of different ages were randomly distributed across sequencing lanes to avoid experimental bias. For two donors (one aged 18 to 30 and one aged 80 or older), the study analyzed two additional independent replicas of 1 million unique cDNA reads from the same blood draw. Overall results and qualifications from the work: A strong correlation was found between observed TCR beta diversity and the percentage of naive T cells measured by flow cytometry. The long-lived group showed more naive CD4+ T cells, fewer expanded clones and increased TCR diversity than the aged group, suggesting age selection. Because donor CMV infection status was unknown, age-related changes in expanded clonotypes were potentially confounded. Since profiling was done on bulk unsorted PBMCs, naive and antigen-experienced compartments could not be conclusively compared. Estimates of total diversity based on one million sequenced T cells were considered lower bounds and underestimates. As age increased, observed TCR beta diversity per million T cells dropped in a roughly linear way, and a significant reduction was already evident by age 40.

The donors were 40 or so Caucasian individuals from Russia, aged roughly 6 to 100 years, who were systemically healthy. Roughly 10 milliliters of peripheral blood were collected from each donor into EDTA-treated Vacutainer tubes. Ficoll-Paque density-gradient centrifugation was used to isolate PBMCs, with at least 6.5 million per sample. Total RNA was extracted from PBMCs with Trizol reagent, with at least 6 micrograms obtained per sample. For every donor, flow cytometry on a PBMC aliquot measured the percentage of naive CD45RAhigh/CD27high T cells. The junction shows trimming of 4 bases on V and 5 bases on J, plus 24 bases between the germline ends. Per the germline V gene, SGHDT is the CDR1 and YYEEEE is the CDR2. Taken from cysteine to phenylalanine, the CDR3 has 17 residues. Solely the CDR3 DNA is kept, with 51 bases framed from the first base. Libraries were built with 5' RACE. The sample was run on an Illumina HiSeq 2500. A second PCR of roughly 7 to 11 cycles was performed with a sample-barcoded 5' primer and a J-beta primer mix. A template-switch 5' adaptor carrying 12 random nucleotides introduced a unique molecular identifier onto each TCR beta cDNA molecule. Each sample yielded at least 3 million CDR3-containing paired-end reads. All of the RNA was converted into first-strand cDNA using the Mint cDNA synthesis kit, with a TRBC-specific oligonucleotide serving as the primer. After uracil-DNA glycosylase treatment, a first 18-cycle PCR used universal primers M1SS and BC2_uni_R on all cDNA. On the study's bioinformatics: For normalization, 1 million high-quality reads were randomly selected from each sample, with every read carrying a distinct molecular identifier. Instead of being binned into consensus sequences, reads that shared molecular identifiers were thrown out. MiTCR, run with a Q25 quality threshold and the strictest error-elimination algorithm, handled CDR3 identification, clonotype clustering and error correction. A nonparametric unseen species model using Euler transformation provided a lower-bound estimate of total TCR beta diversity. The raw public data were reprocessed by TCRdb itself: fastp quality trimming at Q25, MiXCR clonotype calling, in-frame beta chains only. Identical CDR3 proteins give one entry, which carries the most common genes and DNA. TCRdb's processing, not the authors', yielded these V and J calls. The sample records 780,000 or so distinct CDR3 sequences, roughly 50% of which are singletons. About a quarter of the sample belongs to the ten largest clones.

This receptor chain uses TRBV5-6 and TRBJ2-5; a tentative D call is TRBD2 (6 bases match). What was sequenced was blood. This sequence originates from a man aged 40-49 years in good health. The CDR3 protein sequence reads: CASSVETGDLAFETQYF. The nucleotides are TGTGCCAGCAGCGTAGAGACGGGAGATTTAGCTTTTGAGACCCAGTACTTC.